The TCR beta chain described here comes from a study of T cell responses to AZD1222 COVID-19 vaccine. Turning to the study itself: Pooled samples include second doses given at about 4 or 12 weeks.

Here immunoSEQ multiplex PCR was the method, and the copy in TCRdb shows in-frame clones only, minus some. The sample holds around 100,000 clones, approximately 87% seen once. V was clipped by 3 bases and J by 1 base, with 9 bases between them. Germline loops: CDR1 SGHAT, CDR2 FQDESV (reference sequence). The CDR3 runs to 15 residues. The sample in question was peripheral blood, obtained on day 0 of AZD1222 vaccination. The chain combines TRBV11-1 with TRBJ1-4; D not certain. This clonotype was obtained from an adult in good health. The CDR3 loop is CASSLLGRTNEKLFF. The CDR3 coding sequence is TGTGCCAGCAGCTTGTTGGGGAGAACTAATGAAAAACTGTTTTTT.